The clone carrying this T cell receptor beta chain turned up a few times. Its specificity is unknown. Germline assignment: CDR1 LGHNA and CDR2 YNFKEQ. V was shortened by 0 bases and J by 2 bases, with 8 bases between the two germline ends. The CDR3 covers 14 residues. The test was conducted at deep level. Every unsorted PBMC PCR replicate was loaded with roughly 0.3 ug DNA, around 30,000 T cell genomes. Unsorted PBMC DNA underwent sequencing on ten immunoSEQ deep assay plates. Libraries were prepared by immunoSEQ multiplex PCR; TCRdb keeps only in-frame clonotypes and omits some of them. The profile shows roughly 500,000 clones, 81% of them singletons. These data are taken from a study of shared clonotypes between healthy human individuals. Whole-study findings and limits: Sampling involved blood alone; tissue repertoires likely differ.

Material: PBMCs. This TCR was recovered from a woman aged 40 to 50 in good health. Some clones in this sample may be carry-over from other donors' samples. This rearrangement joins TRBV4-2 to TRBJ2-7; tentative D call: TRBD2 (5 bases). In nucleotides, the CDR3 is TGTGCCAGCAGCCAAGATTTACTAGCCTACGAGCAGTACTTC. Translating it yields CASSQDLLAYEQYF.